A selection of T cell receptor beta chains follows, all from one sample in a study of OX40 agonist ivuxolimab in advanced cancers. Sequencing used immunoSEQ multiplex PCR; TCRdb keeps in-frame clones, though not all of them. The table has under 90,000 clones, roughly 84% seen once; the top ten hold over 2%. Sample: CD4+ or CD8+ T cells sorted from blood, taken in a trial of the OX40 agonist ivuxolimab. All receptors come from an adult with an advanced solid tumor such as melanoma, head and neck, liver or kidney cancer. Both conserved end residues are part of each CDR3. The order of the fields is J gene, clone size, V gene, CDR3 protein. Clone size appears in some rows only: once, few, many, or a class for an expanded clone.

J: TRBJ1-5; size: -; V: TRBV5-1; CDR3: CASSFQGDQPQHF
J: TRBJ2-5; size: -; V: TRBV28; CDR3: CASSLGTVGKETQYF
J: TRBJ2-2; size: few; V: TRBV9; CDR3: CASSVEGLNTGELFF
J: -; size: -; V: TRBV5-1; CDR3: CASSRQGYYEQYF
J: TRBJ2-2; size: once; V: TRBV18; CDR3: CASSPSYRGHTGELFF
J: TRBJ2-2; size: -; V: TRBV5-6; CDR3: CASSLGLAGPPGELFF
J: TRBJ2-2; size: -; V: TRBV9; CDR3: CASSVPEEGRITGELFF
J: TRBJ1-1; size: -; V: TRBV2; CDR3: CASRVGPNTEAFF
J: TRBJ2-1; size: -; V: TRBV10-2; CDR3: CASSPSGRVTYNEQFF
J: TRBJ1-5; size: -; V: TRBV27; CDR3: CASSLVFSNQPQHF
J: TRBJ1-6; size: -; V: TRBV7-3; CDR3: CASSTGQEGSPLHF
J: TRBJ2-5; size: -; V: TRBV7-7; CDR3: CASSLRGTAETQYF
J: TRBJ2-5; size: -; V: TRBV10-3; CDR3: CAISDSGGSETQYF
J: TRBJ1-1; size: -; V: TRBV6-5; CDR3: CASRPGGNTEAFF